This record concerns one TCR beta chain sequence. Its antigen is still unknown. This entry belongs to a study of brain T cells in children with intractable seizures. TCRdb's table, derived via immunoSEQ multiplex PCR, lists solely in-frame clones and lacks some. The data show 110,000 or so clones, 90% to 95% seen once. The CDR3 covers 13 residues. With 7 bases clipped from V and 7 bases from J, the junction kept 6 bases outside the gene matches. Germline V gene sequence: CDR1 MNHEY, CDR2 SVGAGI. Study-wide results and limits: Patients' HCMV serostatus was unknown; virus specificity rests on CDR3 similarity alone.

The TCR comes from a boy under three years old with hemimegalencephaly and intractable seizures. This rearrangement joins TRBV6-5 to TRBJ1-4, with 7 bases lining up with TRBD1. Sample: peripheral blood, taken at surgery. The CDR3 DNA reads TGTGCCAGCAAGCGCCAGGGGGGTGAAAAACTGTTTTTT. Translating it yields CASKRQGGEKLFF.